Listed below are T cell receptor beta chains from one sample, sequenced in a study of T cells after yellow fever vaccination. One entry per CDR3 protein, called by TCRdb with MiXCR from the 5' RACE reads. The table lists 300,000 to 350,000 distinct CDR3 sequences, approximately 4% of them singletons. The sequences come from PBMCs, collected 15 days after the yellow fever booster vaccination. The receptors shown here come from a man aged 18-30 years who received the YFV17D yellow fever vaccine. Each CDR3 is given with its conserved first and last residue. The D gene is left open where the match is weak. Size is stated for part of the rows, as once, few or many counts, or as a class when the clone is expanded.

J: TRBJ2-5
size: .
D: .
V: TRBV7-2
DNA: TGTGCCAGCAGCCACCCCGATAAGAGTTACCAAGAGACCCAGTACTTC
CDR3: CASSHPDKSYQETQYF

J: TRBJ2-7
size: many
D: .
V: TRBV6-5
DNA: TGTGCCAGCAGTTACGTCCAGGCTGATCACTCCTACGAGCAGTACTTC
CDR3: CASSYVQADHSYEQYF

J: TRBJ2-2
size: .
D: .
V: TRBV7-2
DNA: TGTGCCAGCAGCTTAGGGGTGGGGGGCACCGGGGAGCTGTTTTTT
CDR3: CASSLGVGGTGELFF

J: TRBJ2-3
size: .
D: TRBD1
V: TRBV6-6
DNA: TGTGCCAGCCCTAGCCCGGGACAGAAAGCCACAGATACGCAGTATTTT
CDR3: CASPSPGQKATDTQYF

J: TRBJ1-2
size: .
D: .
V: TRBV29-1
DNA: TGCAGCGTGACCTCGGGGGCTAACCGTATTTCTTTTGGCTACACCTTC
CDR3: CSVTSGANRISFGYTF

J: TRBJ1-2
size: .
D: .
V: TRBV29-1
DNA: TGCAGCGTTGAAACCAGGGAAAAATTTGGCTACACCTTC
CDR3: CSVETREKFGYTF

J: TRBJ1-1
size: .
D: .
V: TRBV6-5
DNA: TGTGCCAGCAGCGAGGGGGTGATTCGGGGAGCTTTCTTT
CDR3: CASSEGVIRGAFF

J: TRBJ1-6
size: .
D: .
V: TRBV6-5
DNA: TGTGCCAGCAGTTACTCGATTGGGCGGCAGGTCCCGCTCCACTTT
CDR3: CASSYSIGRQVPLHF

J: TRBJ1-1
size: few
D: .
V: TRBV7-9
DNA: TGTGCCAGCAGCCAGGTGGCAGCCGCGGAAGCTTTCTTT
CDR3: CASSQVAAAEAFF

J: TRBJ1-1
size: many
D: .
V: TRBV6-5
DNA: TGTGCCAGCAGTTATTCAGGGGAGAACACTGAAGCTTTCTTT
CDR3: CASSYSGENTEAFF

J: TRBJ2-3
size: few
D: .
V: TRBV7-3
DNA: TGTGCCAGCAGCGAACAGCCAGGGGCAGATACGCAGTATTTT
CDR3: CASSEQPGADTQYF

J: TRBJ2-3
size: few
D: TRBD1
V: TRBV7-8
DNA: TGTGCCAGCAGCTTGGGACAGGGGATTGCAGATACGCAGTATTTT
CDR3: CASSLGQGIADTQYF

J: TRBJ2-6
size: .
D: TRBD1
V: TRBV6-2/TRBV6-3
DNA: TGTGCCAGCAGACACGGACAGGCTGGGGCCAACGTCCTGACTTTC
CDR3: CASRHGQAGANVLTF

J: TRBJ1-2
size: many
D: .
V: TRBV12-3/TRBV12-4
DNA: TGTGCCAGCACCGGCGGGGAGGCTGGGGGGTATGGCTACACCTTC
CDR3: CASTGGEAGGYGYTF

J: TRBJ2-1
size: many
D: TRBD1
V: TRBV11-1
DNA: TGTGCCAGCAGCTATTTCGGGACAGTCTACAATGAGCAGTTCTTC
CDR3: CASSYFGTVYNEQFF

J: TRBJ2-7
size: many
D: TRBD1
V: TRBV6-5
DNA: TGTGCCAGCAGTTCTCCGGGACAGGGGGTCTACGAGCAGTACTTC
CDR3: CASSSPGQGVYEQYF

J: TRBJ2-1
size: few
D: .
V: TRBV10-3
DNA: TGTGCCATCAGTGAGTCGTATCAGGGACAAAACAATGAGCAGTTCTTC
CDR3: CAISESYQGQNNEQFF

J: TRBJ2-7
size: few
D: .
V: TRBV7-9
DNA: TGTGCCAGCAGCTTATCAACAGAGCAGTACTTC
CDR3: CASSLSTEQYF